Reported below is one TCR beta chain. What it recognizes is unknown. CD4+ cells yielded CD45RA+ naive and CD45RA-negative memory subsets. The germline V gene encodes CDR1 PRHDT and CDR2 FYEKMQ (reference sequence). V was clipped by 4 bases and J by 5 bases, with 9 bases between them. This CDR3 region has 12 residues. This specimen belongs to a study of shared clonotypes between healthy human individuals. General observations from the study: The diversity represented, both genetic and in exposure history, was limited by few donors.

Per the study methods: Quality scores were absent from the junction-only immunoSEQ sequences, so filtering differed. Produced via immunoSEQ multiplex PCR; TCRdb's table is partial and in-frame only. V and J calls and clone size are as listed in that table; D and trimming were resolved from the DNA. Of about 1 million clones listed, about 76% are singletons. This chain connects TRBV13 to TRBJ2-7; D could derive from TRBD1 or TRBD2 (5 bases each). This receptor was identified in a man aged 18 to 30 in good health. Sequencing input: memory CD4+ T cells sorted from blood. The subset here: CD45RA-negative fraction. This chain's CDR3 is CASSSRGHEQYF. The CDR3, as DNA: TGTGCCAGCAGCTCGAGGGGACACGAGCAGTACTTC.